These T cell receptor beta chains were read from a single sample in a study of T cells in localized non-small cell lung cancer. Repertoires were generated with immunoSEQ multiplex PCR, while TCRdb's copy carries only in-frame clones and drops some. The profile shows 20,000 to 25,000 clones, 70% to 90% of them singletons. The material was peripheral blood, obtained before any cancer treatment. These receptors all stem from a male donor at least 60 years old with stage II squamous cell lung carcinoma. CDR3s include the opening cysteine and the closing phenylalanine or tryptophan. A D gene is named only where the DNA matches it firmly. Size is omitted from some rows. Given values are once, few, many or a class for expanded clones.

clone_size: once; d_call: TRBD1; v_call: TRBV28; j_call: TRBJ2-5; cdr3_length: 15; cdr3_nt: TGTGCCAGCAGGGGAAGACAGGGGGCGGGGGAGACCCAGTACTTC; cdr3_aa: CASRGRQGAGETQYF
clone_size: -; d_call: -; v_call: TRBV5-1; j_call: TRBJ1-6; cdr3_length: 16; cdr3_nt: TGCGCCAGCAGCTTGGGAGGGAGAGGGTCAAATTCACCCCTCCACTTT; cdr3_aa: CASSLGGRGSNSPLHF
clone_size: -; d_call: -; v_call: TRBV19; j_call: TRBJ1-5; cdr3_length: 15; cdr3_nt: TGTGCCAGTAGTGCAGTCGGCCAGCCCAATCAGCCCCAGCATTTT; cdr3_aa: CASSAVGQPNQPQHF
clone_size: -; d_call: -; v_call: TRBV6-1; j_call: TRBJ2-7; cdr3_length: 11; cdr3_nt: TGTGCCAGCAGTGAGGCCTACGAGCAGTACTTC; cdr3_aa: CASSEAYEQYF
clone_size: -; d_call: -; v_call: TRBV18; j_call: TRBJ2-3; cdr3_length: 13; cdr3_nt: TGTGCCAGCTCACCACTTAGCACAGATACGCAGTATTTT; cdr3_aa: CASSPLSTDTQYF
clone_size: -; d_call: -; v_call: TRBV28; j_call: TRBJ2-1; cdr3_length: 13; cdr3_nt: TGTGCCAGCTTTTTAGGCGGTAGCAATGAGCAGTTCTTC; cdr3_aa: CASFLGGSNEQFF
clone_size: once; d_call: -; v_call: TRBV28; j_call: TRBJ2-3; cdr3_length: 17; cdr3_nt: TGTGCCAGCAGTTCCACCCAACTAGTGGGTGGCACAGATACGCAGTATTTT; cdr3_aa: CASSSTQLVGGTDTQYF
clone_size: -; d_call: -; v_call: TRBV5-1; j_call: TRBJ1-1; cdr3_length: 13; cdr3_nt: TGCGCCAGCAGCTTAACGGGCGACACTGAAGCTTTCTTT; cdr3_aa: CASSLTGDTEAFF
clone_size: -; d_call: -; v_call: TRBV16; j_call: TRBJ2-1; cdr3_length: 15; cdr3_nt: TGTGCCAGCAGCCAATCCGGGACCACCTACAATGAGCAGTTCTTC; cdr3_aa: CASSQSGTTYNEQFF
clone_size: -; d_call: -; v_call: TRBV9; j_call: TRBJ2-5; cdr3_length: 13; cdr3_nt: TGTGCCAGCAGCGTAAGGGTCGGAGAGACCCAGTACTTC; cdr3_aa: CASSVRVGETQYF
clone_size: -; d_call: -; v_call: TRBV29-1; j_call: TRBJ2-2; cdr3_length: 14; cdr3_nt: TGCAGCGTTGTGAGGGGGACCAACACCGGGGAGCTGTTTTTT; cdr3_aa: CSVVRGTNTGELFF
clone_size: -; d_call: TRBD2; v_call: TRBV7-9; j_call: TRBJ2-1; cdr3_length: 17; cdr3_nt: TGTGCCAGCAGCCTCCGGACTAGCGGGAGAACCTACAATGAGCAGTTCTTC; cdr3_aa: CASSLRTSGRTYNEQFF
clone_size: -; d_call: -; v_call: TRBV5-5; j_call: TRBJ2-7; cdr3_length: 16; cdr3_nt: TGTGCCAGCAGCGGCGGACTGGCAGGGCAACCCTACGAGCAGTACTTC; cdr3_aa: CASSGGLAGQPYEQYF
clone_size: -; d_call: TRBD1; v_call: TRBV29-1; j_call: TRBJ1-5; cdr3_length: 14; cdr3_nt: TGCAGCGTTACCGGGACAGACCTCAATCAGCCCCAGCATTTT; cdr3_aa: CSVTGTDLNQPQHF
clone_size: -; d_call: -; v_call: TRBV9; j_call: TRBJ2-3; cdr3_length: 14; cdr3_nt: TGTGCCAGCAGCCCGGCTAGCAGGCGAGATACGCAGTATTTT; cdr3_aa: CASSPASRRDTQYF
clone_size: -; d_call: -; v_call: TRBV19; j_call: TRBJ2-2; cdr3_length: 15; cdr3_nt: TGTGCCAGTAGTTTTCTGGACGTCCACACCGGGGAGCTGTTTTTT; cdr3_aa: CASSFLDVHTGELFF
clone_size: -; d_call: TRBD1; v_call: TRBV6-5; j_call: TRBJ2-7; cdr3_length: 14; cdr3_nt: TGTGCCAGCAAAGGACAGGGTCGGGACTACGAGCAGTACTTC; cdr3_aa: CASKGQGRDYEQYF
clone_size: -; d_call: TRBD2; v_call: TRBV6-5; j_call: TRBJ2-3; cdr3_length: 15; cdr3_nt: TGTGCCAGCCGGGTCGCGGGGGAGAACACAGATACGCAGTATTTT; cdr3_aa: CASRVAGENTDTQYF
clone_size: -; d_call: TRBD2; v_call: TRBV27; j_call: TRBJ2-7; cdr3_length: 17; cdr3_nt: TGTGCCAGCAGTTCGGCCCCCAGCGGACTAGCGCCCTACGAGCAGTACTTC; cdr3_aa: CASSSAPSGLAPYEQYF
clone_size: -; d_call: -; v_call: TRBV7-8; j_call: TRBJ2-1; cdr3_length: 13; cdr3_nt: TGTGCCAGCAGCTTAAGCCTGAACAATGAGCAGTTCTTC; cdr3_aa: CASSLSLNNEQFF
clone_size: -; d_call: TRBD1; v_call: TRBV29-1; j_call: TRBJ2-1; cdr3_length: 16; cdr3_nt: TGCAGCGTCGTCAGACAGGGACAGGGATGGAACAATGAGCAGTTCTTC; cdr3_aa: CSVVRQGQGWNNEQFF
clone_size: -; d_call: TRBD1; v_call: TRBV7-2; j_call: TRBJ2-1; cdr3_length: 15; cdr3_nt: TGTGCCAGCAGCCATGGACAGGGAAGGTACAATGAGCAGTTCTTC; cdr3_aa: CASSHGQGRYNEQFF
clone_size: -; d_call: -; v_call: TRBV28; j_call: TRBJ1-4; cdr3_length: 11; cdr3_nt: TGTGCCAGCAAGGCTAATGAAAAACTGTTTTTT; cdr3_aa: CASKANEKLFF
clone_size: -; d_call: -; v_call: TRBV5-1; j_call: TRBJ1-2; cdr3_length: 15; cdr3_nt: TGCGCCAGCAGCTTGGAAGGCGTAGCTAACTATGGCTACACCTTC; cdr3_aa: CASSLEGVANYGYTF
clone_size: -; d_call: -; v_call: TRBV15; j_call: TRBJ2-3; cdr3_length: 14; cdr3_nt: TGTGCCACCAGCAGCACGGGGGACACAGATACGCAGTATTTT; cdr3_aa: CATSSTGDTDTQYF
clone_size: -; d_call: TRBD2; v_call: TRBV5-1; j_call: TRBJ2-1; cdr3_length: 15; cdr3_nt: TGCGCCAGCAGCTTAACTAGCGGGTTTAACAATGAGCAGTTCTTC; cdr3_aa: CASSLTSGFNNEQFF